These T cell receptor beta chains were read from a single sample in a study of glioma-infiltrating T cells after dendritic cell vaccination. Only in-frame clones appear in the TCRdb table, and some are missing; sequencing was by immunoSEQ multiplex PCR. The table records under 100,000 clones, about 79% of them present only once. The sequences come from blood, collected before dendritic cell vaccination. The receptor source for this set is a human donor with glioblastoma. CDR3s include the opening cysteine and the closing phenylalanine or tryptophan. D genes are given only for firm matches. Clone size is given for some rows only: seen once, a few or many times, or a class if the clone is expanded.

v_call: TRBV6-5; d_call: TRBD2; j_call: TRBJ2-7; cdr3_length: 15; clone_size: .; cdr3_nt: TGTGCCAGCAGACGACTAGCTTCCTATCTTGGGGAGCAGTACTTC; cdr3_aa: CASRRLASYLGEQYF
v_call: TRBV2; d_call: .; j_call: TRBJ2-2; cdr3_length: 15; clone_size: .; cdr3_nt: TGTGCCAGCAGTCGTGACATCTCAAGGACCGGGGAGCTGTTTTTT; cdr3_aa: CASSRDISRTGELFF
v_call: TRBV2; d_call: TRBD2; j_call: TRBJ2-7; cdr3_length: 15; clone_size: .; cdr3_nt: TGTGCCAGCAGTGACCCCAGGCGGGGGAGCTACGAGCAGTACTTC; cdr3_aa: CASSDPRRGSYEQYF
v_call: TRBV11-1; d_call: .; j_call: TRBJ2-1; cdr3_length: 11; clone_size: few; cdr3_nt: TGTGCCAGCAGATCGCGGAATGAGCAGTTCTTC; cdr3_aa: CASRSRNEQFF
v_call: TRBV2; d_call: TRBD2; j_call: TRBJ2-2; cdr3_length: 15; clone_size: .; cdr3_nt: TGTGCCAGCAGTGGGGCGGGAGGGAGGACCGGGGAGCTGTTTTTT; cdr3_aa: CASSGAGGRTGELFF
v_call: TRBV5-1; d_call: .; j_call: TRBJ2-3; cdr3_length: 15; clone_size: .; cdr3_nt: TGCGCCAGCAGCGGATCTAGTAGCAACACAGATACGCAGTATTTT; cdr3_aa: CASSGSSSNTDTQYF
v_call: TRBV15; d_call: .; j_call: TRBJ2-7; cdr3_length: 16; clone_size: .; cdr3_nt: TGTGCCACCAGCCGTCAGGCGAGGAGAGGGCTCGGCGAGCAGTACTTC; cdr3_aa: CATSRQARRGLGEQYF
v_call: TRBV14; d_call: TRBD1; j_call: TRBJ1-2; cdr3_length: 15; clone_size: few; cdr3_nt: TGTGCCAGCAGCCAAGCCGGGACAGCCTTTACCCTCTACACCTTC; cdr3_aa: CASSQAGTAFTLYTF
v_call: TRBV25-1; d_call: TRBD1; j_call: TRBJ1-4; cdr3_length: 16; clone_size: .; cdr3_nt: TGTGCCAGCAGTGAATCGCGGAGGGGGCTGGGTGAAAAACTGTTTTTT; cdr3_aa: CASSESRRGLGEKLFF
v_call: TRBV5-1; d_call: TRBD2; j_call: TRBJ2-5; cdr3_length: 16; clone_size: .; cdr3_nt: TGCGCCAGCAGTCCCGGGACTAGCGGGGGGAAAGAGACCCAGTACTTC; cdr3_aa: CASSPGTSGGKETQYF
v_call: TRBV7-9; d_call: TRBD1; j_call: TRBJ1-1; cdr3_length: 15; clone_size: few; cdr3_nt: TGTGCCAGCAGGTCAGGGACAGGATTGATCACTGAAGCTTTCTTT; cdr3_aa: CASRSGTGLITEAFF
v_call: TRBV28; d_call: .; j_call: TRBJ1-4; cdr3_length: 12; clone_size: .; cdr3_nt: TGTGCCACTTCGACTGATAATGAAAAACTGTTTTTT; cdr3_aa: CATSTDNEKLFF
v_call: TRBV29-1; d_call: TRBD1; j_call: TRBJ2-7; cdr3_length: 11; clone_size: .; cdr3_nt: TGCAGCGTTTACGACAGGGCGGTCCAGTACTTC; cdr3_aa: CSVYDRAVQYF
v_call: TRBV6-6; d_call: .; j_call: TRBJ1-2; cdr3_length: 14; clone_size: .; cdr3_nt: TGTGCCAGCAAGAAAGGGGACACAACCTATGGCTACACCTTC; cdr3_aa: CASKKGDTTYGYTF
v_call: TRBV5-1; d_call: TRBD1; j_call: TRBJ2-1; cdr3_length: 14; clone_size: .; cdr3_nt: TGCGCCAGCAGCGCCGGGACAGGGGGCTATGAGCAGTTCTTC; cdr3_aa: CASSAGTGGYEQFF
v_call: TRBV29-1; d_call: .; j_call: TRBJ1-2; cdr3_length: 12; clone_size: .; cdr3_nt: TGCAGCGTCAGTACAGGGAGGGATGGCTACACCTTC; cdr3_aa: CSVSTGRDGYTF
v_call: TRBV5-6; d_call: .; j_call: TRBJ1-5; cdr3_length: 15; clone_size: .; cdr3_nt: TGTGCCAGCAGCTTGTGGCAGGGCCTCAATCAGCCCCAGCATTTT; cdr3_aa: CASSLWQGLNQPQHF
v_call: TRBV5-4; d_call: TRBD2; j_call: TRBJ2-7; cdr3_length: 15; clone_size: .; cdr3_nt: TGTGCCAGCAGCCTTGTGGGGGGGAATGCCTACGAGCAGTACTTC; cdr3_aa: CASSLVGGNAYEQYF
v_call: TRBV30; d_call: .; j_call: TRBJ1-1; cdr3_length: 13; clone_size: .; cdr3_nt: TGTGCCGGGAGCCGAGGTTCCCCTGCAGGGGCTTTCTTT; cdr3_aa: CAGSRGSPAGAFF
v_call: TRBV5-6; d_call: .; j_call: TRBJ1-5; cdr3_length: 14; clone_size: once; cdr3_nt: TGTGCCAGCAGCCGAAGAGATAGCAATCAGCCCCAGCATTTT; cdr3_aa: CASSRRDSNQPQHF
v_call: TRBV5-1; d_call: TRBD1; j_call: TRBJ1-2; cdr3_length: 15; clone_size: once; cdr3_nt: TGCGCCAGCAGCCCCGGGACAGGGGTGGGCTATGGCTACACCTTC; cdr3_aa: CASSPGTGVGYGYTF
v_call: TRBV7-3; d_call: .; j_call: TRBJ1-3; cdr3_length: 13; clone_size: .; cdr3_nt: TGTGCCAGCGGCCGGGGTAGTGGAAACACCATATATTTT; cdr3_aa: CASGRGSGNTIYF
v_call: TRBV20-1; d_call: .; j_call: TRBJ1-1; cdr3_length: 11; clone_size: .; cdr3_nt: TGCAGGGCCGCGGGGTATACTGAAGCTTTCTTT; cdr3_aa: CRAAGYTEAFF
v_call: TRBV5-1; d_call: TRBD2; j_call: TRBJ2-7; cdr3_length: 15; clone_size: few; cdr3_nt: TGCGCCAGCAGCTCAAGGACTAGCGGGGTGAGTGAGCAGTACTTC; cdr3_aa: CASSSRTSGVSEQYF
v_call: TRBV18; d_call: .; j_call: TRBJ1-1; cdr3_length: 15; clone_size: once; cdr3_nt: TGTGCCAGCTCACCAGGACAGACATGGAACACTGAAGCTTTCTTT; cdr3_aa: CASSPGQTWNTEAFF
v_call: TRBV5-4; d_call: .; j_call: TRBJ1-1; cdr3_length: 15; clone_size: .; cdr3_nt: TGTGCCAGCAGCGGGGAGTTACAGGGGAACACTGAAGCTTTCTTT; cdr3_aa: CASSGELQGNTEAFF
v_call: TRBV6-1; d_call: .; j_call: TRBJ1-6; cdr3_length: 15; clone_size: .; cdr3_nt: TGTGCCGGAGGCCTGATGAGCTTAGGTAGTTCACCCCTCCACTTT; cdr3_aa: CAGGLMSLGSSPLHF